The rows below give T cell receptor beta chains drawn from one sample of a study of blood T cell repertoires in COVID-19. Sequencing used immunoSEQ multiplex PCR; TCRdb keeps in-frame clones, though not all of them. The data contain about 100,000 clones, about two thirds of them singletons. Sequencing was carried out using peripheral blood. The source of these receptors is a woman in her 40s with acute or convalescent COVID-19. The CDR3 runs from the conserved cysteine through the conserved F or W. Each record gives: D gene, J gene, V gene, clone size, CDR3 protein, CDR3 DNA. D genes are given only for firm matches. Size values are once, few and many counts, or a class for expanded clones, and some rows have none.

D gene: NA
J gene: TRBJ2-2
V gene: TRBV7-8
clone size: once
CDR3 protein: CASSLDRSLSGTGELFF
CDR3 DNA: TGTGCCAGCAGCTTAGACAGATCTCTGAGCGGGACCGGGGAGCTGTTTTTT

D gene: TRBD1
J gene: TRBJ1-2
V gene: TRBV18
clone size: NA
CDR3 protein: CASSPPGDRDGYTF
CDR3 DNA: TGTGCCAGCTCACCACCAGGGGACAGAGATGGCTACACCTTC

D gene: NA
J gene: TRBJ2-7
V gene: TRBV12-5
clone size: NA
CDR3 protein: CATLGGPGSGEQYF
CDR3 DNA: TGTGCTACCCTGGGGGGGCCAGGTAGTGGGGAGCAGTACTTC

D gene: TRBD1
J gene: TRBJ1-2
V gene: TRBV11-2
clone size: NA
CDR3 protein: CASSLVGRGRDDGYTF
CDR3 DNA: TGTGCCAGCAGCTTAGTGGGTAGGGGGCGCGATGATGGCTACACCTTC

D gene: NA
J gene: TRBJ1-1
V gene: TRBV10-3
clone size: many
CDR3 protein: CAISEYFQGSTEAFF
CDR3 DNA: TGTGCCATCAGTGAATATTTCCAGGGGAGCACTGAAGCTTTCTTT

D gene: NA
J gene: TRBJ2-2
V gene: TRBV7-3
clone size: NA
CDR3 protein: CASSPQGLGKLFF
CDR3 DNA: TGTGCCAGCAGCCCACAGGGATTAGGGAAGCTGTTTTTT

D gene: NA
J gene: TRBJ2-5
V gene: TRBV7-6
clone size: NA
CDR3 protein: CASSILPQETQYF
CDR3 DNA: TGTGCCAGCAGCATACTACCCCAAGAGACCCAGTACTTC

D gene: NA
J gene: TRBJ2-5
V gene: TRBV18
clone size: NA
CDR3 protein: CASSAREGNQETQYF
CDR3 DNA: TGTGCCAGCTCGGCTCGTGAGGGAAATCAAGAGACCCAGTACTTC

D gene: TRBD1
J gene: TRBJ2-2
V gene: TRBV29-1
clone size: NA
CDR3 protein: CSGGTGTTGELFF
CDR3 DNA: TGCAGCGGGGGGACAGGTACCACCGGGGAGCTGTTTTTT

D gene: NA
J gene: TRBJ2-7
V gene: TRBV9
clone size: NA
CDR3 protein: CASSVKQGEYEQYF
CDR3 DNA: TGTGCCAGCAGCGTGAAACAGGGCGAGTACGAGCAGTACTTC

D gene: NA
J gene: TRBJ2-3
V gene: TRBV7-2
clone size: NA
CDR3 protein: CASSLSGRVDTQYF
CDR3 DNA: TGTGCCAGCAGCTTAAGCGGTAGGGTAGATACGCAGTATTTT

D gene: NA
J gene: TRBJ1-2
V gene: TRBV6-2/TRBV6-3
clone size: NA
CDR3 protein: CASSRPKGHYTF
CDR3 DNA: TGTGCCAGCAGCCGACCCAAAGGACACTACACCTTC

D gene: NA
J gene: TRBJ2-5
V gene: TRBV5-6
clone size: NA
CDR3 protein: CASSFPGLIEETQYF
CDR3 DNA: TGTGCCAGCAGCTTTCCCGGACTTATCGAAGAGACCCAGTACTTC

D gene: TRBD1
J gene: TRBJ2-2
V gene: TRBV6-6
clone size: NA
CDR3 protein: CASSYHTQGATGELFF
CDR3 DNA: TGTGCCAGCAGTTACCACACACAGGGGGCTACTGGGGAGCTGTTTTTT

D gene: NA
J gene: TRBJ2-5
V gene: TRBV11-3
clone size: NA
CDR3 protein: CASSPGEQETQYF
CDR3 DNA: TGTGCCAGCTCGCCGGGGGAGCAAGAGACCCAGTACTTC

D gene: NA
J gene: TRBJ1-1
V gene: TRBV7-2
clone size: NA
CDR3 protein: CASSLGEPRKCCTEAFF
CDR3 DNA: TGTGCCAGCAGCTTAGGGGAGCCCAGGAAGTGTTGCACTGAAGCTTTCTTT

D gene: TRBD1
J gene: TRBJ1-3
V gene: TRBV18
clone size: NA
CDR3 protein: CASSRDRGAGNTIYF
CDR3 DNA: TGTGCCAGCTCACGGGACAGGGGAGCTGGAAACACCATATATTTT

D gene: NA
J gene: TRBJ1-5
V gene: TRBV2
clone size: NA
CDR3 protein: CASSDNVNQPQHF
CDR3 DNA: TGTGCCAGCAGTGATAATGTCAATCAGCCCCAGCATTTT

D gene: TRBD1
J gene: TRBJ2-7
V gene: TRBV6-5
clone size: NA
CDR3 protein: CASSRGQGYSYEQYF
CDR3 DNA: TGTGCCAGCAGTCGGGGACAGGGGTACTCCTACGAGCAGTACTTC

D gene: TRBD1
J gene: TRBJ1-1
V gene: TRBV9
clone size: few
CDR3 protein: CASSVASVVGTTGFTEAFF
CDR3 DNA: TGTGCCAGCAGCGTAGCATCGGTGGTCGGAACGACAGGGTTCACTGAAGCTTTCTTT

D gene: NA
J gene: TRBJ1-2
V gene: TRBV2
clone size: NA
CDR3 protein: CASGSGSQIYGYTF
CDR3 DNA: TGTGCCAGCGGGAGTGGCAGCCAAATCTATGGCTACACCTTC

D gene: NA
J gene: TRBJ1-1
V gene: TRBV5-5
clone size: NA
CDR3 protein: CASSLEADTEAFF
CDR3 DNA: TGTGCCAGCAGCTTAGAGGCGGACACTGAAGCTTTCTTT

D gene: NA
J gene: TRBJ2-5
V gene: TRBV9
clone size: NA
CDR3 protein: CASSRLGAAETQYF
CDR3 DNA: TGTGCCAGCAGTAGGCTGGGGGCGGCGGAGACCCAGTACTTC

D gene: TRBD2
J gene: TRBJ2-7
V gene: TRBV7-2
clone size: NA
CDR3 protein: CASSLELAGGTYEQYF
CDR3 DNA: TGTGCCAGCAGCTTAGAACTAGCGGGGGGAACCTACGAGCAGTACTTC